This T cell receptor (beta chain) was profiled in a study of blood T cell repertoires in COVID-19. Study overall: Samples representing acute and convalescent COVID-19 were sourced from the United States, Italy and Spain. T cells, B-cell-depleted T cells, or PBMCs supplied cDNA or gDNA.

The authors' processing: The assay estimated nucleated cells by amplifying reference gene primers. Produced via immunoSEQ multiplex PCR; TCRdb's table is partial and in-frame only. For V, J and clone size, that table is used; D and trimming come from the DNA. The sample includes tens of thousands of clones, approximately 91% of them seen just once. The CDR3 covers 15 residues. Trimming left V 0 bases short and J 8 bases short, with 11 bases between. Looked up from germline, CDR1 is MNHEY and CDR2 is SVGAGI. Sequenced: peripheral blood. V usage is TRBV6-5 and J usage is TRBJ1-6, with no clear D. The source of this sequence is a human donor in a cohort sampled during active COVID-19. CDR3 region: CASSYSRGSDSPLHF. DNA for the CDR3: TGTGCCAGCAGTTACTCTCGGGGTAGTGATTCACCCCTCCACTTT.